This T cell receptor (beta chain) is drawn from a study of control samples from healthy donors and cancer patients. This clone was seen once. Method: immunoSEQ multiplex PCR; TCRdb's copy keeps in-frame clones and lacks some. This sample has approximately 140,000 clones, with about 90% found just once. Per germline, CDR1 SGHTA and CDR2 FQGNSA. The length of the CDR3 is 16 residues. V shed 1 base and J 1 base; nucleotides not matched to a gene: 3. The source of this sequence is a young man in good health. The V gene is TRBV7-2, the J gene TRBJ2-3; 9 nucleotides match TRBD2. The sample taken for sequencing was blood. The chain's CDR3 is CASSLGASGGTDTQYF. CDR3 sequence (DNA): TGTGCCAGCAGCTTAGGTGCTAGCGGGGGCACAGATACGCAGTATTTT.